This T cell receptor beta chain was retrieved from a study of blood T cell repertoires in COVID-19. Study-level information: There were acute and convalescent COVID-19 samples, and they came from the United States, Italy and Spain.

This clone was seen only a few times. Trimming left V 5 bases short and J 8 bases short, with 18 bases between. The CDR3 runs 14 residues. Germline V gives CDR1 SGHTA, CDR2 FQGTGA. In the original workflow: Reference gene primer amplification gave nucleated cell count estimates. The data were produced by immunoSEQ multiplex PCR, yet TCRdb's version contains in-frame clones alone and is incomplete. V, J and clone size are taken as reported in that table, and D and trimming were inferred from the DNA itself. Among about 200,000 clones, approximately 86% were seen once, and the ten largest hold around 3%.

Material: peripheral blood. The receptor was isolated from a man in his 60s with acute or convalescent COVID-19. The chain links TRBV7-3 to TRBJ1-2, with D tentatively TRBD1 (6 bases). CDR3 protein: CASSTSGTTVGYTF. In DNA, the CDR3 is TGTGCCAGCAGCACCTCCGGGACAACTGTAGGCTACACCTTC.